This TCR beta chain appears in the sequencing data of a study of cytomegalovirus exposure and HLA in healthy donors. Study-level results: A later analysis reportedly found fewer N-insertions in an Asian-associated ancestry cluster than the roughly 680-donor mean. Some highly shared sequence variants likely arose as a pipeline artifact.

Donors consisted of healthy bone marrow donors. Researchers ran the PCR with 60 Vbeta and 13 Jbeta primers. Produced via immunoSEQ multiplex PCR; TCRdb's table is partial and in-frame only. The sample includes 130,000 to 150,000 clones, around 80% of them seen just once. About this clone: What it recognizes is unknown.

V gave up 1 base and J gave up 9 bases; unmatched junction bases: 2. The CDR3 contains 12 residues. Germline CDR1 and CDR2: SEHNR and FQNEAQ (reference sequence). The TCR comes from a man aged 25-45 years in good health and CMV-seronegative. Sequenced: PBMCs. The rearrangement uses TRBV7-9 and TRBJ1-1; TRBD1 matches at 7 bases. This CDR3 is CASSLGGGQAFF. CDR3 coding DNA: TGTGCCAGCAGCTTAGGAGGGGGCCAAGCTTTCTTT.